A selection of T cell receptor beta chains follows, all from one sample in a study of cytomegalovirus exposure and HLA in healthy donors. Only in-frame clones appear in the TCRdb table, and some are missing; sequencing was by immunoSEQ multiplex PCR. The sample records around 160,000 clones, around 86% being singletons. Sequencing was carried out using PBMCs. The receptors come from a man over 45 in good health and CMV-seropositive. Each CDR3 is given with its conserved first and last residue. D genes are given only for firm matches. Not all rows give a size; the values are once, few, many and, for expanded clones, a class.

D gene,clone size,J gene,V gene,CDR3 protein,CDR3 DNA
TRBD1,.,TRBJ2-7,TRBV10-3,CAISLDRGYEQYF,TGTGCCATCAGTCTAGACAGGGGTTACGAGCAGTACTTC
.,.,TRBJ2-5,TRBV30,CAWSPEGSGQETQYF,TGTGCCTGGAGTCCCGAAGGGAGCGGCCAAGAGACCCAGTACTTC
.,.,TRBJ2-7,TRBV10-2,CASSQGYEQYF,TGCGCCAGCAGTCAGGGGTACGAGCAGTACTTC
.,.,TRBJ1-2,TRBV5-1,CASTPTGNYGYTF,TGCGCCAGCACCCCCACGGGGAACTATGGCTACACCTTC
.,.,TRBJ1-5,TRBV19,CASSISPGAVSNQPQHF,TGTGCCAGTAGTATAAGTCCGGGAGCCGTTAGCAATCAGCCCCAGCATTTT
TRBD1,.,TRBJ2-4,TRBV30,CAWRLTGGFQYF,TGTGCCTGGAGGTTAACAGGGGGATTTCAGTACTTC
TRBD2,.,TRBJ2-3,TRBV29-1,CSVEGRWPGGDTDTQYF,TGCAGCGTTGAAGGGAGGTGGCCGGGAGGCGACACAGATACGCAGTATTTT
.,.,TRBJ2-1,TRBV7-2,CASSLGGGEQFF,TGTGCCAGCAGCTTAGGAGGGGGTGAGCAGTTCTTC
.,few,TRBJ2-1,TRBV2,CASSESGARNEQFF,TGTGCCAGCAGTGAAAGTGGGGCCCGCAATGAGCAGTTCTTC
.,once,TRBJ2-3,TRBV6-6,CASRFVDTQYF,TGTGCCAGCAGATTCGTAGATACGCAGTATTTT
.,few,TRBJ1-5,TRBV4-3,CASSQESSNQPQHF,TGCGCCAGCAGCCAAGAGAGTAGCAATCAGCCCCAGCATTTT
TRBD1,few,TRBJ2-5,TRBV11-3,CASSFTGGETQYF,TGTGCCAGCAGCTTCACAGGGGGAGAGACCCAGTACTTC
.,few,TRBJ2-7,TRBV5-5,CASSLQGVHEQYF,TGTGCCAGCAGCTTACAGGGCGTCCACGAGCAGTACTTC
.,.,TRBJ2-7,TRBV7-9,CASSPPSRGSNEQYF,TGTGCCAGCAGCCCGCCCTCTCGGGGTTCCAACGAGCAGTACTTC
TRBD2,.,TRBJ2-1,TRBV4-2,CASSQDRGGASYNEQFF,TGTGCCAGCAGCCAAGATCGCGGGGGGGCATCCTACAATGAGCAGTTCTTC
.,.,TRBJ1-6,TRBV6-4,CASSDWALGAGSPLHF,TGTGCCAGCAGTGACTGGGCCCTGGGGGCAGGTTCACCCCTCCACTTT
.,.,TRBJ2-3,TRBV5-1,CASSLAGGGRLTDTQYF,TGCGCCAGCAGCTTGGCGGGAGGGGGCCGACTCACAGATACGCAGTATTTT
.,.,TRBJ2-1,TRBV29-1,CSAELWGRYNEQFF,TGCAGCGCTGAGCTATGGGGCCGCTACAATGAGCAGTTCTTC
.,.,TRBJ1-6,TRBV28,CASSPSRPGFNSPLHF,TGTGCCAGCAGTCCATCAAGGCCGGGTTTTAATTCACCCCTCCACTTT
.,.,TRBJ1-2,TRBV5-4,CASSYASGKSTNYGYTF,TGTGCCAGCAGTTACGCCTCGGGGAAAAGTACTAACTATGGCTACACCTTC
TRBD1,few,TRBJ1-4,TRBV7-9,CASREFGGDRNEKLFF,TGTGCCAGCAGAGAATTTGGGGGGGACAGGAATGAAAAACTGTTTTTT
.,.,TRBJ2-1,TRBV7-9,CASSSRGVYNEQFF,TGTGCCAGCAGCTCAAGAGGTGTTTACAATGAGCAGTTCTTC
TRBD1,.,TRBJ1-4,TRBV27,CASSPGQGANWMFF,TGTGCCAGCAGTCCGGGACAGGGGGCGAACTGGATGTTTTTT
.,.,TRBJ1-3,TRBV7-8,CASSLQTVSPPRDTIYF,TGTGCCAGCAGCTTACAGACAGTCAGTCCCCCGCGAGACACCATATATTTT
.,.,TRBJ1-2,TRBV30,CAWTSYQGNFYGYTF,TGTGCCTGGACTTCCTATCAGGGGAACTTCTATGGCTACACCTTC
TRBD1,few,TRBJ2-6,TRBV9,CASSVAMGQGAAGANVLTF,TGTGCCAGCAGCGTAGCTATGGGACAGGGGGCGGCTGGGGCCAACGTCCTGACTTTC
TRBD1,.,TRBJ1-2,TRBV5-4,CASSAPGQGPGGAGYTF,TGTGCCAGCAGCGCCCCGGGACAGGGACCGGGCGGAGCTGGCTACACCTTC
.,.,TRBJ1-3,TRBV6-1,CASRLGHYSGNTIYF,TGTGCCAGTAGACTAGGACATTACTCTGGAAACACCATATATTTT
.,.,TRBJ2-3,TRBV5-1,CASSLGVAATDTQYF,TGCGCCAGCAGCTTGGGGGTAGCGGCCACAGATACGCAGTATTTT
.,.,TRBJ2-1,TRBV9,CASSVVPGGTNEQFF,TGTGCCAGCAGCGTAGTACCAGGAGGGACCAATGAGCAGTTCTTC
.,few,TRBJ1-1,TRBV27,CASSLSRGMNTEAFF,TGTGCCAGCAGTTTATCGAGAGGAATGAACACTGAAGCTTTCTTT
TRBD1,.,TRBJ1-1,TRBV28,CAVGQSMNTEAFF,TGTGCCGTGGGACAGTCCATGAACACTGAAGCTTTCTTT
TRBD1,.,TRBJ2-3,TRBV28,CASSFFGTGSPTDTQYF,TGTGCCAGCAGTTTCTTCGGGACAGGGAGTCCGACAGATACGCAGTATTTT
.,.,TRBJ1-6,TRBV2,CASTGMSTSNSPLHF,TGTGCCAGCACGGGGATGTCAACGAGTAATTCACCCCTCCACTTT
TRBD2,.,TRBJ2-2,TRBV6-5,CAIRGDGGNTGELFF,TGTGCCATCCGGGGGGACGGGGGGAACACCGGGGAGCTGTTTTTT
.,few,TRBJ1-1,TRBV7-9,CASSPHGNTEAFF,TGTGCCAGCAGCCCCCACGGGAACACTGAAGCTTTCTTT
.,.,TRBJ1-3,TRBV30,CAWSKFSLGAGAGNTIYF,TGTGCCTGGAGTAAATTCTCTCTGGGGGCCGGGGCCGGAAACACCATATATTTT
TRBD1,.,TRBJ2-2,TRBV9,CASSVEGGQGVTGELFF,TGTGCCAGCAGCGTAGAAGGCGGACAGGGGGTCACCGGGGAGCTGTTTTTT
.,.,TRBJ2-7,TRBV7-2,CASSFGRGEQYF,TGTGCCAGCAGCTTCGGACGGGGAGAGCAGTACTTC
.,few,TRBJ2-3,TRBV11-2,CASSLGLGGGTDTQYF,TGTGCCAGCAGCTTAGGTCTAGGGGGAGGCACAGATACGCAGTATTTT
.,few,TRBJ2-1,TRBV5-1,CASSLSGSQEVAFF,TGCGCCAGCAGCTTATCCGGGAGTCAAGAGGTGGCGTTCTTC
.,.,TRBJ2-3,TRBV9,CASSVATKWGHSTDTQYF,TGTGCCAGCAGCGTAGCCACAAAATGGGGCCATAGCACAGATACGCAGTATTTT
TRBD2,.,TRBJ2-7,TRBV11-1,CASSQKRLAGEEQYF,TGTGCCAGCAGCCAGAAAAGACTAGCGGGGGAGGAGCAGTACTTC
TRBD2,.,TRBJ2-3,TRBV4-1,CASSQAVSGRADTQYF,TGCGCCAGCAGCCAAGCGGTTAGCGGGAGGGCAGATACGCAGTATTTT
.,.,TRBJ1-1,TRBV10-3,CAISGDDRKAFF,TGTGCCATCAGTGGGGATGACAGGAAAGCTTTCTTT
.,once,TRBJ1-2,TRBV4-3,CASSQDPSTSYGYTF,TGCGCCAGCAGCCAAGATCCCTCGACAAGTTATGGCTACACCTTC
TRBD1,.,TRBJ1-2,TRBV14,CASSPAGGSYGYTF,TGTGCCAGCAGCCCGGCAGGGGGTAGCTATGGCTACACCTTC
TRBD1,once,TRBJ1-1,TRBV28,CASSLAGGETEAFF,TGTGCCAGCAGTTTGGCAGGGGGCGAGACTGAAGCTTTCTTT
.,.,TRBJ2-6,TRBV29-1,CSVYSGANVLTF,TGCAGCGTCTATTCGGGGGCCAACGTCCTGACTTTC
.,.,TRBJ2-1,TRBV11-2,CASSFGLLNEQFF,TGTGCCAGCAGCTTTGGACTGCTTAATGAGCAGTTCTTC
TRBD2,once,TRBJ2-3,TRBV5-1,CASTWTSRNTDTQYF,TGCGCCAGCACTTGGACTAGCCGGAACACAGATACGCAGTATTTT
.,.,TRBJ1-5,TRBV6-5,CASSRGGSQPQHF,TGTGCCAGCAGTCGGGGGGGTAGTCAGCCCCAGCATTTT
TRBD1,.,TRBJ2-1,TRBV11-2,CASSLAERDRGYNEQFF,TGTGCCAGCAGCTTAGCCGAACGGGACAGGGGATACAATGAGCAGTTCTTC
.,.,TRBJ1-1,TRBV9,CASSQIMNTEAFF,TGTGCCAGCAGCCAGATAATGAACACTGAAGCTTTCTTT
TRBD1,.,TRBJ2-2,TRBV6-5,CASSYGTGIAGELFF,TGTGCCAGCAGTTACGGGACAGGGATAGCCGGGGAGCTGTTTTTT
.,.,TRBJ1-1,TRBV4-1,CASSRTVNTEAFF,TGCGCCAGCAGTAGGACAGTGAACACTGAAGCTTTCTTT
TRBD1,.,TRBJ1-1,TRBV7-2,CASSPGQGVTEAFF,TGTGCCAGCAGCCCCGGACAGGGAGTCACTGAAGCTTTCTTT
.,many,TRBJ2-1,TRBV2,CASSPMEGNEQFF,TGTGCCAGCAGTCCTATGGAGGGCAATGAGCAGTTCTTC
TRBD2,few,TRBJ2-7,TRBV5-5,CASSTPTSGYEQYF,TGTGCCAGCAGCACCCCGACTAGCGGATACGAGCAGTACTTC